Presented here are 20 T cell receptor beta chains from one specimen sequenced in a study of blood T cell repertoires in COVID-19. Here immunoSEQ multiplex PCR was the method, and the copy in TCRdb shows in-frame clones only, minus some. Of some 700,000 clones listed, 75% to 90% are singletons. Sequenced sample: peripheral blood. Receptor source: a woman aged 18-30 years with acute or convalescent COVID-19.

The chain combines TRBV5-5 with TRBJ1-6, with 7 bases matching TRBD1. The CDR3 contains 16 residues. Trimming took 3 bases from V and 0 from J; bases not matched to a gene: 3. Germline-derived CDR1 and CDR2 are SGHKS and YYEKEE (reference sequence). CDR3 DNA: TGTGCCAGCAGCTGGAGACAGGGCTCCTATAATTCACCCCTCCACTTT. Translated: CASSWRQGSYNSPLHF.

The V gene is TRBV2, the J gene TRBJ1-1, with D unclear. The CDR3 sequence is 14 residues long. V was trimmed by 0 bases and J by 3 bases, leaving 8 bases between them. Germline CDR1 SNHLY, CDR2 FYNNEI. CDR3 residues: CASSEALRDTEAFF. The CDR3 coding sequence is TGTGCCAGCAGTGAAGCGCTTCGGGACACTGAAGCTTTCTTT.

Concerning this clone: Other DNA sequences in the sample encode the same CDR3. The J gene is TRBJ1-5, the V gene TRBV7-9; the D gene is possibly TRBD1 (5 bases). Trimming stripped 1 base from V and 3 bases from J, with 10 bases between. This CDR3 region has 15 residues. Germline CDR1 and CDR2: SEHNR and FQNEAQ (reference sequence). The chain's CDR3 is CASSLGQGANQPQHF. In DNA form, the CDR3 reads TGTGCCAGCAGCTTAGGGCAGGGCGCCAATCAGCCCCAGCATTTT.

As concerns this clone: This CDR3 is also generated by other DNA sequences in the sample. This chain uses TRBV9 with TRBJ2-1, with TRBD1 as a possible D gene (6 bases). Germline V gene sequence: CDR1 SGDLS, CDR2 YYNGEE. The CDR3 covers 15 residues. Trimming shortened V by 2 bases and J by 3 bases, and 12 bases separated the two germline ends. The CDR3 sequence: CASSVRGESYNEQFF. The CDR3 DNA reads TGTGCCAGCAGCGTCAGGGGCGAAAGCTACAATGAGCAGTTCTTC.

V usage is TRBV15 and J usage is TRBJ1-3, with a tentative D call TRBD1 (6 bases). Trimming stripped 0 bases from V and 2 bases from J, with 14 bases between. Germline CDR1 is LNHNV and CDR2 is YYDKDF (reference sequence). The length of the CDR3 is 17 residues. This CDR3 is CATSRDREEGAGNTIYF. In nucleotides, the CDR3 is TGTGCCACCAGCAGAGACCGGGAGGAGGGGGCTGGAAACACCATATATTTT.

The chain is built from TRBV9 and TRBJ2-2; 11 nucleotides agree with TRBD1. The V segment lost 4 bases and the J segment 4 bases; nucleotides outside the gene matches: 3. The germline CDR1 and CDR2 sequences are SGDLS and YYNGEE. The CDR3 extends over 15 amino acids. The CDR3: CASSSGTGGTGELFF. The CDR3 DNA reads TGTGCCAGCAGCTCTGGGACAGGGGGCACCGGGGAGCTGTTTTTT.

The chain is built from TRBV5-6 and TRBJ2-2; D is unclear. The CDR3 consists of 12 residues. Looked up from germline, CDR1 is SGHDT and CDR2 is YYEEEE. V shed 4 bases and J shed 3 bases, with 4 bases lying between them. The CDR3 reads CASSPYTGELFF. The CDR3 DNA reads as TGTGCCAGCAGCCCTTACACCGGGGAGCTGTTTTTT. Full variable domain (missing parts from reference TRBV5-6 and TRBJ2-2): DAGVTQSPTHLIKTRGQQVTLRCSPKSGHDTVSWYQQALGQGPQFIFQYYEEEERQRGNFPDRFSGHQFPNYSSELNVNALLLGDSALYLCASSPYTGELFFGEGSRLTVL.

The chain has TRBV28 and TRBJ1-3; no clear D. CDR3 size: 14 residues. Germline CDR1 and CDR2: MDHEN and SYDVKM. V was cut by 8 bases and J by 0 bases, with 11 bases left in between. The CDR3 DNA is TGTGCCAGCGGCGGTACAACCTCTGGAAACACCATATATTTT. It translates to CASGGTTSGNTIYF.

This clone was observed a handful of times. This rearrangement joins TRBV2 to TRBJ1-1, with D tentatively TRBD1 (5 bases). Trimming took 5 bases from V and 8 from J, leaving 15 bases between them. Germline CDR1 and CDR2: SNHLY and FYNNEI. The CDR3 runs 13 residues. The CDR3 is CASSPNSGGEAFF. CDR3 in DNA: TGTGCCAGCAGTCCTAACTCGGGGGGGGAAGCTTTCTTT.

This chain uses TRBV19 with TRBJ1-4; D uncertain. Trimming took 5 bases from V and 0 from J, leaving 10 bases between them. CDR1 and CDR2 from the germline V gene are LNHDA and SQIVND (reference sequence). The CDR3 has 15 amino acids. The chain's CDR3 is CASSASGATNEKLFF. The DNA of the CDR3 is TGTGCCAGTAGTGCGAGCGGGGCAACTAATGAAAAACTGTTTTTT. Full variable domain (missing parts from reference TRBV19 and TRBJ1-4): DGGITQSPKYLFRKEGQNVTLSCEQNLNHDAMYWYRQDPGQGLRLIYYSQIVNDFQKGDIAEGYSVSREKKESFPLTVTSAQKNPTAFYLCASSASGATNEKLFFGSGTQLSVL.

The V and J genes are TRBV7-9 and TRBJ1-6; 7 bases match TRBD1. Germline CDR1 SEHNR, CDR2 FQNEAQ (reference sequence). This CDR3 region has 14 residues. The J segment lost 7 bases and the V segment lost 5 bases, leaving 5 bases of the junction unmatched. As DNA, the CDR3 is TGTGCCAGCAGCGAGGGACAGCCAAATTCACCCCTCCACTTT. Its translation is CASSEGQPNSPLHF.

This sequence joins TRBV5-1 and TRBJ1-2; D gene uncertain. The germline CDR1 and CDR2 sequences are SGHRS and YFSETQ. The V gene lost 2 bases and the J gene lost 6 bases, with 14 bases spanning the gap. There are 14 residues in the CDR3. The chain's CDR3 is CASSFYASRDGYTF. The DNA of the CDR3 is TGCGCCAGCAGCTTTTATGCGAGCCGGGATGGCTACACCTTC.

The chain recombines TRBV4-2 with TRBJ2-3, with 8 nucleotides matching TRBD1. The CDR3 runs 16 residues. V was clipped by 1 base and J by 2 bases; unmatched bases: 5. Germline loops: CDR1 LGHNA, CDR2 YNFKEQ. Here the CDR3 DNA reads TGTGCCAGCAGCCAAGTACAGGGGGGATACACAGATACGCAGTATTTT. The encoded protein is CASSQVQGGYTDTQYF.

The J gene is TRBJ1-6, the V gene TRBV14; D is unclear. This CDR3 contains 13 residues. Germline CDR1 is SGHDN and CDR2 is FVKESK. Trimming removed 4 bases from V and 14 bases from J, with 15 bases in between. The CDR3: CASSPFPGLSLHF. The CDR3, as DNA: TGTGCCAGCAGCCCGTTCCCAGGTCTCTCCCTCCACTTT. The variable domain in full, with the rest retrieved from reference TRBV14 and TRBJ1-6, is EAGVTQFPSHSVIEKGQTVTLRCDPISGHDNLYWYRRVMGKEIKFLLHFVKESKQDESGMPNNRFLAERTGGTYSTLKVQPAELEDSGVYFCASSPFPGLSLHFGNGTRLTVT.

The rearrangement links TRBV2 to TRBJ2-7; 12 nucleotides align to TRBD2. CDR3 length: 14 residues. From germline, CDR1 is SNHLY and CDR2 FYNNEI. The V gene end was trimmed by 2 bases and the J gene end by 13 bases; junction bases not matched to a gene: 9. The CDR3 coding sequence is TGTGCCAGCAGTGAATTTCGGACTAGCGGGGACCTTTACTTC. This encodes CASSEFRTSGDLYF.

The chain is built from TRBV5-1 and TRBJ2-7; tentative D call: TRBD2 (5 bases). The CDR3 spans 11 residues. Trimming cost V 5 bases and J 7 bases, with 10 bases left between them. Germline values: CDR1 SGHRS, CDR2 YFSETQ. The CDR3 DNA is TGCGCCAGCAGTGACTACGATGAGCAGTACTTC. Translation: CASSDYDEQYF.

The genes are TRBV4-1 and TRBJ2-5, with a possible D match to TRBD2 (5 bases). Trimming pared 2 bases from V and 1 base from J, leaving 11 bases between. The length of the CDR3 is 15 residues. Germline V gene sequence: CDR1 MGHRA, CDR2 YSYEKL. The CDR3 is CASSQIGLSQETQYF. The CDR3 bases are TGCGCCAGCAGCCAAATAGGACTTTCCCAAGAGACCCAGTACTTC.

The rearrangement joins TRBV5-1 to TRBJ1-2, with 7 bases identical to TRBD1. Germline CDR1 reads SGHRS; CDR2 reads YFSETQ. This CDR3 is 14 amino acids long. Trimming took 0 bases from V and 5 from J; bases not matched to a gene: 4. The CDR3 DNA is TGCGCCAGCAGCTTGGGACAGGGTCGGTATGGCTACACCTTC. Translated: CASSLGQGRYGYTF.

The chain recombines TRBV19 with TRBJ1-1; D might be TRBD1 (5 bases). The CDR3 runs to 14 residues. Germline CDR1 and CDR2: LNHDA and SQIVND (reference sequence). V was cut by 5 bases and J by 5 bases, with 15 bases left in between. The CDR3 coding sequence is TGTGCCAGTAGTCCCAGGGTGGAGGGGACTGAAGCTTTCTTT. Its translation is CASSPRVEGTEAFF.

The V gene is TRBV25-1, the J gene TRBJ1-6; D not certain. The V end lost 1 base, the J end lost 7 bases, and 14 bases lay between the germline ends. CDR1 MGHDK and CDR2 SYGVNS come from the germline V gene. There are 16 residues in the CDR3. CDR3 region: CASSELVGGVNSPLHF. DNA of the CDR3: TGTGCCAGCAGTGAATTAGTCGGTGGTGTCAATTCACCCCTCCACTTT.